The rows below give T cell receptor beta chains drawn from one sample of a study of CD8+CD57+ T cells in acquired aplastic anemia. Using its own MiXCR run on the reads, TCRdb lists one record per CDR3 protein. The repertoire consists of hundreds of thousands of distinct CDR3 sequences, with about two thirds occurring once and the leading ten covering around 4%. The sample taken for sequencing was sorted CD4+, CD8+, or CD8+CD57+ T cells (not recorded which) from PBMCs. The source of these receptors is a human donor in good health, serving as a control. CDR3s include the opening cysteine and the closing phenylalanine or tryptophan. The order of the fields is J gene, clone size, D gene, V gene, CDR3 protein, CDR3 DNA. A D gene is named only where the DNA matches it firmly. Size tells how often a clone was seen (once, few, many) or the class of an expanded clone, and some rows leave it out.

j_gene: TRBJ1-2
abundance: -
d_gene: -
v_gene: TRBV9
CDR3aa: CASSRTGGMDSYTF
CDR3nt: TGTGCCAGCAGCCGTACCGGGGGGATGGACAGCTACACCTTC

j_gene: TRBJ1-4
abundance: many
d_gene: -
v_gene: TRBV19
CDR3aa: CAKKYLEKLFF
CDR3nt: TGTGCCAAGAAATACCTTGAAAAACTGTTTTTT

j_gene: TRBJ2-5
abundance: -
d_gene: -
v_gene: TRBV5-4
CDR3aa: CASSPPDTGSWEETQYF
CDR3nt: TGTGCCAGCAGCCCCCCAGATACAGGGAGTTGGGAAGAGACCCAGTACTTC

j_gene: TRBJ2-7
abundance: once
d_gene: TRBD1
v_gene: TRBV7-2
CDR3aa: CASTAQSTGVGEQYF
CDR3nt: TGTGCCAGTACCGCGCAATCGACAGGGGTCGGCGAGCAGTACTTC

j_gene: TRBJ1-3
abundance: -
d_gene: -
v_gene: TRBV7-3
CDR3aa: CASSVMSSRNTISF
CDR3nt: TGTGCCAGCAGCGTAATGAGCTCGAGAAACACCATATCTTTT

j_gene: TRBJ1-4
abundance: -
d_gene: -
v_gene: TRBV7-2
CDR3aa: CASSIRGVKNKVFF
CDR3nt: TGTGCCAGTAGTATACGGGGAGTGAAGAACAAAGTGTTTTTT

j_gene: TRBJ2-3
abundance: -
d_gene: TRBD1
v_gene: TRBV19
CDR3aa: CASSIQPGQGTTQYF
CDR3nt: TGTGCCAGTAGTATCCAACCGGGACAGGGGACCACGCAGTATTTT

j_gene: TRBJ2-5
abundance: many
d_gene: TRBD2
v_gene: TRBV15
CDR3aa: CATSRRLAGVETQYF
CDR3nt: TGTGCCACCAGCAGACGACTAGCGGGGGTAGAGACCCAGTACTTC

j_gene: TRBJ1-1
abundance: -
d_gene: -
v_gene: TRBV5-1
CDR3aa: CASSYQGRGSLEAFF
CDR3nt: TGTGCCAGCAGCTACCAGGGGAGAGGGTCTCTTGAAGCTTTCTTT

j_gene: TRBJ2-3
abundance: many
d_gene: -
v_gene: TRBV24-1
CDR3aa: CATNQQGSDTQYF
CDR3nt: TGTGCCACCAACCAACAGGGCTCAGATACGCAGTATTTT

j_gene: TRBJ1-3
abundance: -
d_gene: -
v_gene: TRBV7-2
CDR3aa: CASSLPCSGNTIYF
CDR3nt: TGTGCCAGCAGCTTACCCTGCTCTGGAAACACAATATATTTT

j_gene: TRBJ2-6
abundance: -
d_gene: -
v_gene: TRBV11-2
CDR3aa: CASSTTPDSGANVLTF
CDR3nt: TGTGCCAGCAGCACAACTCCGGACTCTGGGGCCAACGTCCTGACTTTC

j_gene: TRBJ2-3
abundance: many
d_gene: -
v_gene: TRBV19
CDR3aa: CASSIGSQGGLGNTQYF
CDR3nt: TGTGCCAGTAGTATAGGGTCTCAGGGGGGCCTCGGGAATACGCAGTATTTT

j_gene: TRBJ2-5
abundance: -
d_gene: TRBD1
v_gene: TRBV5-6
CDR3aa: CASSWAGTGPGGTQYF
CDR3nt: TGTGCCAGCAGCTGGGCTGGGACAGGGCCTGGGGGGACCCAGTACTTC

j_gene: TRBJ2-3
abundance: -
d_gene: TRBD2
v_gene: TRBV7-2
CDR3aa: CASSLTSDDTQYF
CDR3nt: TGTGCCAGCAGCTTAACTAGCGACGATACGCAGTATTTT

j_gene: TRBJ1-2
abundance: -
d_gene: -
v_gene: TRBV9
CDR3aa: CASSFTTSGGLSYTF
CDR3nt: TGTGCCAGCAGCTTCACTACTAGCGGGGGCCTATCCTACACCTTC

j_gene: TRBJ1-1
abundance: -
d_gene: TRBD1
v_gene: TRBV6-1
CDR3aa: CASSRVTTGANMNTEAFF
CDR3nt: TGTGCCAGCAGCAGGGTTACAACAGGGGCCAATATGAACACTGAAGCTTTCTTT

j_gene: TRBJ2-3
abundance: -
d_gene: TRBD2
v_gene: TRBV20-1
CDR3aa: CSANRDSGEQYF
CDR3nt: TGCAGTGCTAACCGCGATAGCGGGGAGCAGTATTTT

j_gene: TRBJ2-7
abundance: -
d_gene: -
v_gene: TRBV20-1
CDR3aa: CSAGGREQYF
CDR3nt: TGCAGTGCTGGGGGTCGCGAGCAGTACTTC

j_gene: TRBJ2-6
abundance: -
d_gene: -
v_gene: TRBV5-1
CDR3aa: CASSLVTSEANVLTF
CDR3nt: TGCGCCAGCAGCTTGGTAACCTCTGAGGCCAACGTCCTGACTTTC

j_gene: TRBJ1-3
abundance: -
d_gene: -
v_gene: TRBV12-5
CDR3aa: CASGLGDTGAGNTIYF
CDR3nt: TGTGCTAGTGGCCTTGGGGATACGGGGGCTGGAAACACCATATATTTT

j_gene: TRBJ2-5
abundance: -
d_gene: -
v_gene: TRBV29-1
CDR3aa: CSVKNGAYTQYF
CDR3nt: TGCAGCGTTAAAAACGGGGCCTATACCCAGTACTTC

j_gene: TRBJ2-5
abundance: -
d_gene: -
v_gene: TRBV20-1
CDR3aa: CRPTGPGDETQYF
CDR3nt: TGCAGGCCGACGGGTCCTGGGGATGAGACCCAGTACTTC

j_gene: TRBJ1-5
abundance: many
d_gene: -
v_gene: TRBV19
CDR3aa: CASSNSGGPQHF
CDR3nt: TGTGCCAGTAGTAATTCGGGAGGGCCCCAGCATTTT

j_gene: TRBJ1-2
abundance: -
d_gene: -
v_gene: TRBV11-1
CDR3aa: CASSLAGQSGYTF
CDR3nt: TGTGCCAGCAGCTTAGCAGGACAGAGTGGCTACACCTTC

j_gene: TRBJ2-7
abundance: -
d_gene: TRBD1
v_gene: TRBV7-3
CDR3aa: CASSSTRDSTYEQYF
CDR3nt: TGTGCCAGCAGTTCTACCCGGGACAGCACCTACGAGCAGTACTTC

j_gene: TRBJ2-1
abundance: -
d_gene: -
v_gene: TRBV11-3
CDR3aa: CASSYTPALRSNEQFF
CDR3nt: TGTGCCAGCAGCTACACCCCGGCACTAAGGTCCAATGAGCAGTTCTTC

j_gene: TRBJ2-7
abundance: -
d_gene: TRBD1
v_gene: TRBV7-3
CDR3aa: CASSGQGTPETYF
CDR3nt: TGTGCCAGCAGCGGACAGGGAACCCCCGAGACGTACTTC

j_gene: TRBJ2-3
abundance: -
d_gene: -
v_gene: TRBV5-1
CDR3aa: CASSFGDTEADTQYF
CDR3nt: TGCGCCAGCAGCTTCGGGGACACGGAAGCAGATACGCAGTATTTT

j_gene: TRBJ1-3
abundance: -
d_gene: -
v_gene: TRBV7-2
CDR3aa: CASSLLLAGSGAQGNTIYF
CDR3nt: TGTGCCAGCAGCTTACTACTAGCTGGGTCTGGGGCCCAGGGAAACACCATATATTTT

j_gene: TRBJ2-5
abundance: -
d_gene: TRBD1
v_gene: TRBV6-1
CDR3aa: CASSGTGGSYDQYF
CDR3nt: TGTGCCAGCAGTGGGACAGGGGGCTCCTACGACCAGTACTTC

j_gene: TRBJ1-6
abundance: many
d_gene: -
v_gene: TRBV6-1
CDR3aa: CASTGGRVSNSPLHF
CDR3nt: TGTGCCAGCACCGGGGGGCGCGTAAGTAATTCACCCCTCCACTTT

j_gene: TRBJ2-3
abundance: many
d_gene: -
v_gene: TRBV3-1
CDR3aa: CASSFQRGTDTQYF
CDR3nt: TGTGCCAGCAGCTTTCAGAGAGGCACAGATACGCAGTATTTT

j_gene: TRBJ1-6
abundance: -
d_gene: TRBD1
v_gene: TRBV5-1
CDR3aa: CASSLATGGPLHF
CDR3nt: TGTGCCAGCAGCCTCGCGACAGGGGGCCCCCTCCACTTT